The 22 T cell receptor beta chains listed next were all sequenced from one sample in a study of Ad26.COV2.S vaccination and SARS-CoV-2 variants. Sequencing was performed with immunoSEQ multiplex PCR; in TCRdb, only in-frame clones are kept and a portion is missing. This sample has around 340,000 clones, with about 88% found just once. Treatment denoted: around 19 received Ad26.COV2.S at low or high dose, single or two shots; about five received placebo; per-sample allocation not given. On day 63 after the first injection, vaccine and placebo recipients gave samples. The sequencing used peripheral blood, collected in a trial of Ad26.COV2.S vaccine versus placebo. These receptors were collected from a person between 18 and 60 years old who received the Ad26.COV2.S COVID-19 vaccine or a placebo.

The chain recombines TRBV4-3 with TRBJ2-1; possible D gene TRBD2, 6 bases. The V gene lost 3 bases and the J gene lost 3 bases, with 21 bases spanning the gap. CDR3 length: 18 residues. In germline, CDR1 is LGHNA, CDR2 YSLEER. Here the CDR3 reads CASSQRAVGGEVYNEQFF. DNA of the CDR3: TGCGCCAGCAGCCAGAGAGCTGTCGGGGGAGAGGTCTACAATGAGCAGTTCTTC.

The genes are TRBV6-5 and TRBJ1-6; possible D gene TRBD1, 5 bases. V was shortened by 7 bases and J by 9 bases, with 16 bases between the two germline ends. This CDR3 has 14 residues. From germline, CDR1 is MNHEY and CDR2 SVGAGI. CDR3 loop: CASTGSRAGSPLHF. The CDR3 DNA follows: TGTGCCAGCACCGGGAGCAGGGCTGGTTCACCCCTCCACTTT.

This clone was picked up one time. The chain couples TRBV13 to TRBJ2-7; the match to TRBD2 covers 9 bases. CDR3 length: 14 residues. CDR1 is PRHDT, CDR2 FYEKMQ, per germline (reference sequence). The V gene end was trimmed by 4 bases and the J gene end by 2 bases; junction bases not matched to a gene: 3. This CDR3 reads CASSYGGGAYEQYF. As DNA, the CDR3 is TGTGCCAGCAGCTACGGCGGGGGGGCCTACGAGCAGTACTTC.

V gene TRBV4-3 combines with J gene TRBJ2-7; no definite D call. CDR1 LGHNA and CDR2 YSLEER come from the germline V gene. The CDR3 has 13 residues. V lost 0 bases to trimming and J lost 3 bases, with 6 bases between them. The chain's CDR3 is CASSQDNGYEQYF. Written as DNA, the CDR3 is TGCGCCAGCAGCCAAGATAACGGCTACGAGCAGTACTTC.

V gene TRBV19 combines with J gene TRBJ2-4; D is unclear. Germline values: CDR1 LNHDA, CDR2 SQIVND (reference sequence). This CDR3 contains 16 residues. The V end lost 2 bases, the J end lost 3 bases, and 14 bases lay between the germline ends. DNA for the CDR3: TGTGCCAGTAGTATAACCCCACCCTCCTTCAAAAACATTCAGTACTTC. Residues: CASSITPPSFKNIQYF.

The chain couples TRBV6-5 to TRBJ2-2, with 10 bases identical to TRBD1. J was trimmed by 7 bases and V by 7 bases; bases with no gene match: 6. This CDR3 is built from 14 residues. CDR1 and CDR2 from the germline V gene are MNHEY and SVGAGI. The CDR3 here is CASIGQGEVGELFF. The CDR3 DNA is TGTGCCAGCATCGGACAGGGGGAGGTCGGGGAGCTGTTTTTT.

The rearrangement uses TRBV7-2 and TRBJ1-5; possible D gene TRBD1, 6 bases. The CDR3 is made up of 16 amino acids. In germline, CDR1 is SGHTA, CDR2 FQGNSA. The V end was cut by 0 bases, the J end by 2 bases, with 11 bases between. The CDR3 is CASSLAANRGNQPQHF. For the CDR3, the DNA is TGTGCCAGCAGCTTAGCGGCAAACAGGGGCAATCAGCCCCAGCATTTT.

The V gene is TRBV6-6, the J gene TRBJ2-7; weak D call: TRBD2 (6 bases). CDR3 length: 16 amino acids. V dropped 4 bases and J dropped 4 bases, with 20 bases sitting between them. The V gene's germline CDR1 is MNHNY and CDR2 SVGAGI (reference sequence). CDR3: CASSLTGGGNVYEQYF. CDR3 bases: TGTGCCAGCAGTTTGACGGGTGGCGGGAACGTTTACGAGCAGTACTTC.

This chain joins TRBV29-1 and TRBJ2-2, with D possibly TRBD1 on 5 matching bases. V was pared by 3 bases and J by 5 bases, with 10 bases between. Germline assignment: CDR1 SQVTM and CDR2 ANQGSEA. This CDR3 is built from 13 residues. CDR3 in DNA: TGCAGCGTTGATGAACAGGCAACCGGGGAGCTGTTTTTT. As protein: CSVDEQATGELFF.

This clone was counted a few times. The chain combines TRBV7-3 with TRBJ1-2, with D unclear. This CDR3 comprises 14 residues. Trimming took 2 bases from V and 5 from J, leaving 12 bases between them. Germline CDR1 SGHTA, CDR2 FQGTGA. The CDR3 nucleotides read TGTGCCAGCAGCTTATCCTCGACTTCTTATGGCTACACCTTC. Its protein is CASSLSSTSYGYTF.

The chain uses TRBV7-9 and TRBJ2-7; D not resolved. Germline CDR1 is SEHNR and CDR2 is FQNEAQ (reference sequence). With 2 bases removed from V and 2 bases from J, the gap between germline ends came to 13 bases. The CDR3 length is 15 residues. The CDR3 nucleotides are TGTGCCAGCAGCTTAATGGTACGTGTCCCCTACGAGCAGTACTTC. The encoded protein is CASSLMVRVPYEQYF.

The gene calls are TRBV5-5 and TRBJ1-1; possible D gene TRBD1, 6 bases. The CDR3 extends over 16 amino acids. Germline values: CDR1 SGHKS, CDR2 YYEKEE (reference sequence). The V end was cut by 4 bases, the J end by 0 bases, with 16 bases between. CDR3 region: CASSDRPGILNTEAFF. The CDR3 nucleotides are TGTGCCAGCAGCGACAGGCCAGGGATTTTGAACACTGAAGCTTTCTTT.

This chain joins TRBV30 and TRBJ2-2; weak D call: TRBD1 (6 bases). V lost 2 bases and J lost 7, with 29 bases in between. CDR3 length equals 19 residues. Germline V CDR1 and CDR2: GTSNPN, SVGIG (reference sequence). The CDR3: CAWSTGTRWRSGLSGELFF. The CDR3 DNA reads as TGTGCCTGGAGTACCGGGACAAGGTGGAGGTCTGGTCTGAGCGGGGAGCTGTTTTTT.

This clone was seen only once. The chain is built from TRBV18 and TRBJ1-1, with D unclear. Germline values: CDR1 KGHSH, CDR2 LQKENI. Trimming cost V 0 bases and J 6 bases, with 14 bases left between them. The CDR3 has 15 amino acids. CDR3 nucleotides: TGTGCCAGCTCACCACCGGGAGGCTGGGCGGCTGAAGCTTTCTTT. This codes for CASSPPGGWAAEAFF.

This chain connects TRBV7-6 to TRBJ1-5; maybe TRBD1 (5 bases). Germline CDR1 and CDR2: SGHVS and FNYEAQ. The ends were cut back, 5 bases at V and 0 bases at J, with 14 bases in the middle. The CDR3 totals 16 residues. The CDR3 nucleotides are TGTGCCAGCAGCCCGCGACCGACAGATAGCAATCAGCCCCAGCATTTT. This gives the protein CASSPRPTDSNQPQHF.

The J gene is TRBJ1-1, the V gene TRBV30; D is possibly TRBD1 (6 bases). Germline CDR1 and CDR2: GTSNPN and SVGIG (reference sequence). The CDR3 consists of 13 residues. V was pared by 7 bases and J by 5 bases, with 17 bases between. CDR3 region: CAFIQGYGTEAFF. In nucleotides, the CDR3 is TGTGCCTTCATACAGGGCTACGGGACTGAAGCTTTCTTT.

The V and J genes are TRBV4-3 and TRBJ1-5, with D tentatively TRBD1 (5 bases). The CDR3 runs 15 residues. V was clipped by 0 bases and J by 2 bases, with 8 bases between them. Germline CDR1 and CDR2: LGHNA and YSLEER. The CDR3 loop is CASSQDRAGNQPQHF. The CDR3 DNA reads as TGCGCCAGCAGCCAAGACAGGGCGGGCAATCAGCCCCAGCATTTT.

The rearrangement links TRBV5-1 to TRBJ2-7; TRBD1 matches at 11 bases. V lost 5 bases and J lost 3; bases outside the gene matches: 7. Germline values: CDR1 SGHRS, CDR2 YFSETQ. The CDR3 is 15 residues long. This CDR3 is CASRRTGGTVYEQYF. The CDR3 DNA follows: TGCGCCAGCAGAAGGACAGGGGGCACCGTCTACGAGCAGTACTTC.

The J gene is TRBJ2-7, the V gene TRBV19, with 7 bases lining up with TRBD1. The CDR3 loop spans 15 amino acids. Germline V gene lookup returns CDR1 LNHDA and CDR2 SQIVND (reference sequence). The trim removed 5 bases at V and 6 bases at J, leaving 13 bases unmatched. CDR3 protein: CASSPRGRVPSEQYF. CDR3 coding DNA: TGTGCCAGTAGTCCGAGGGGGCGAGTCCCATCCGAGCAGTACTTC.

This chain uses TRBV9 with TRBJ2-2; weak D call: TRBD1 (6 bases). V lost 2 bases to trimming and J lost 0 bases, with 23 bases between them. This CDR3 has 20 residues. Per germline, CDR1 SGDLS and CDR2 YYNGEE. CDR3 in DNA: TGTGCCAGCAGCGTGGCGTCCCCTCGAACCGGGACAACGAACACCGGGGAGCTGTTTTTT. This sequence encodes CASSVASPRTGTTNTGELFF. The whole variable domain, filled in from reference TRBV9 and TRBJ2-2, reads DSGVTQTPKHLITATGQRVTLRCSPRSGDLSVYWYQQSLDQGLQFLIQYYNGEERAKGNILERFSAQQFPDLHSELNLSSLELGDSALYFCASSVASPRTGTTNTGELFFGEGSRLTVL.

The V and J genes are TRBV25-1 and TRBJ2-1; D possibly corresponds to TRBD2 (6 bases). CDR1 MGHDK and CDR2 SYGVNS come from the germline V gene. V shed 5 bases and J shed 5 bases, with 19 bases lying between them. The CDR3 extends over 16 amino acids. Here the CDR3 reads CASSPSRERTHNEQFF. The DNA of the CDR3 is TGTGCCAGCAGTCCATCCCGGGAGAGGACGCACAATGAGCAGTTCTTC.

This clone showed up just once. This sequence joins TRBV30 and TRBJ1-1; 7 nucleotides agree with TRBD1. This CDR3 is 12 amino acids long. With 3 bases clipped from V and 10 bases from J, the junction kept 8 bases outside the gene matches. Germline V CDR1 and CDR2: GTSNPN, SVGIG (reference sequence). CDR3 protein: CAWRMEAGGAFF. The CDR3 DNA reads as TGTGCCTGGAGAATGGAGGCAGGGGGAGCTTTCTTT.